This entry is about one T cell receptor (beta chain). TCRdb's copy holds only in-frame clones and misses some; the assay was immunoSEQ multiplex PCR. The sample yields approximately 230,000 clones, more than 75% seen once. The CDR3 totals 15 residues. With 4 bases removed from V and 4 bases from J, the gap between germline ends came to 15 bases. Germline V gives CDR1 SGHRS, CDR2 YFSETQ. This record belongs to a study of blood T cell repertoires in COVID-19. The genes are TRBV5-1 and TRBJ1-5; tentatively, D is TRBD1 (6 bases). The sequence was collected from a man younger than 35 who had recovered from COVID-19. Sample: PBMCs or T cells enriched from blood (not recorded which). CDR3 sequence: CASSPAGTKNQPQHF. The CDR3 nucleotides read TGCGCCAGCAGCCCAGCCGGGACAAAGAATCAGCCCCAGCATTTT.